The 21 T cell receptor beta chains in this list originate from one sample, sequenced in a study of CD8 T cells in Susac syndrome. A quantity of roughly 0.5 to 1 ug RNA underwent reverse transcription using random hexamers. TCRdb redid the calling of the immunoSEQ multiplex PCR reads with MiXCR, one entry per CDR3 protein. The table lists a few hundred thousand distinct CDR3 sequences, roughly nine tenths of them singletons. Sequenced sample: CD8+ T cells from PBMCs. All receptors derive from a human donor with multiple sclerosis.

The chain uses TRBV13 and TRBJ1-4; D may be TRBD1 (5 bases). CDR1 and CDR2 from the germline V gene are PRHDT and FYEKMQ (reference sequence). The CDR3 has 15 residues. V lost 6 bases and J lost 6, with 17 bases in between. CDR3 sequence: CASRSNWGTDEKLFF. In nucleotides, the CDR3 is TGTGCCAGCAGATCCAATTGGGGGACTGATGAAAAACTGTTTTTT.

The chain couples TRBV4-2 to TRBJ1-2; D call uncertain. The germline V gene encodes CDR1 LGHNA and CDR2 YNFKEQ. The V end was cut by 0 bases, the J end by 2 bases, with 7 bases between. The CDR3 extends over 14 amino acids. CDR3 in DNA: TGTGCCAGCAGCCAAGATCCCGGGAACTATGGCTACACCTTC. Its translation: CASSQDPGNYGYTF.

The genes are TRBV6-6 and TRBJ1-2; unclear D gene. The CDR3 totals 15 residues. With 0 bases removed from V and 7 bases from J, the gap between germline ends came to 15 bases. Germline V CDR1 and CDR2: MNHNY, SVGAGI (reference sequence). The CDR3 loop reads CASSYSENALLGYTF. For the CDR3, the DNA is TGTGCCAGCAGTTACTCGGAAAACGCACTTCTTGGCTACACCTTC.

This chain uses TRBV11-2 with TRBJ1-1, with no clear D. The V end was cut by 5 bases, the J end by 5 bases, with 15 bases between. Germline V gene data show CDR1 as SGHAT and CDR2 as FQNNGV. The CDR3 is made up of 14 amino acids. This chain's CDR3 is CASSLLVGWTEAFF. DNA for the CDR3: TGTGCCAGCAGCCTACTCGTCGGGTGGACTGAAGCTTTCTTT.

V and J are TRBV13 and TRBJ1-1; no firm D call. The CDR3 has 13 amino acids. Germline V CDR1 and CDR2: PRHDT, FYEKMQ (reference sequence). Trimming removed 0 bases from V and 8 bases from J, with 10 bases in between. The CDR3 bases are TGTGCCAGCAGCTTAGGCTGGGAGGGCGAAGCTTTCTTT. Its protein product is CASSLGWEGEAFF.

The CDR3 coding sequence is TGCAGTGCTAGAGGGGGGCCCTCCTACGAGCAGTACTTC. Its protein product is CSARGGPSYEQYF. The J gene is TRBJ2-7, the V gene TRBV20-1; perhaps TRBD1 as D (6 bases). The CDR3 totals 13 residues. The germline gives CDR1 DFQATT, CDR2 SNEGSKA (reference sequence). Trimming took off 1 base at V and 0 bases at J, with 7 bases between the two ends.

J is TRBJ2-7 and V is TRBV5-1, with no clear D. Trimming cost V 4 bases and J 0 bases, with 8 bases left between them. The CDR3 has 13 residues. Germline assignment: CDR1 SGHRS and CDR2 YFSETQ. The CDR3 loop reads CASSLYSSYEQYF. Here the CDR3 DNA reads TGCGCCAGCAGCCTCTACAGCTCCTACGAGCAGTACTTC.

The chain recombines TRBV29-1 with TRBJ1-2; 7 bases fit TRBD1. CDR1 is SQVTM and CDR2 is ANQGSEA in the germline V gene. The ends lost 5 bases at V and 3 bases at J; junction bases unmatched: 3. The CDR3 has 12 amino acids. CDR3 amino acids: CSVPTGDYGYTF. The CDR3 nucleotides read TGCAGCGTTCCCACAGGGGACTATGGCTACACCTTC.

The CDR3 DNA reads TGTGCCAGCAGCCGCAGGGTGTACCAAGAGACCCAGTACTTC. It yields the protein CASSRRVYQETQYF. V usage is TRBV11-2 and J usage is TRBJ2-5; D possibly corresponds to TRBD1 (5 bases). V gave up 5 bases and J gave up 0 bases, with 10 bases separating them. The CDR3 length is 14 residues. CDR1 SGHAT and CDR2 FQNNGV come from the germline V gene.

The J gene is TRBJ2-3, the V gene TRBV5-1; tentatively, D is TRBD1 or TRBD2 (5 bases each). Trimming took 0 bases from V and 6 from J, leaving 14 bases between them. Germline V lookup: CDR1 SGHRS, CDR2 YFSETQ. The CDR3 has 15 amino acids. The CDR3 sequence: CASSLETGRPDTQYF. The CDR3 DNA follows: TGCGCCAGCAGCTTGGAGACGGGGCGCCCGGATACGCAGTATTTT.

This rearrangement joins TRBV12-5 to TRBJ1-2; 7 bases fit TRBD1. Germline V gene lookup returns CDR1 LGHNT and CDR2 FRNRAP. V dropped 2 bases and J dropped 6; count of bases not matched to a gene: 3. The CDR3 is 13 residues long. This chain's CDR3 is CASGLPGQDGYTF. The DNA of the CDR3 is TGTGCTAGTGGTTTGCCAGGACAGGATGGCTACACCTTC.

The chain links TRBV3-1 to TRBJ2-1; D possibly uses TRBD1 or TRBD2 (6 bases each). The CDR3 has 15 residues. CDR1 is LGHDT and CDR2 is YNNKEL in the germline V gene (reference sequence). Trimming pared 4 bases from V and 7 bases from J, leaving 17 bases between. In nucleotides, the CDR3 is TGTGCCAGCAGCCCGACCTCCCAGGGGAGGAATGAGCAGTTCTTC. Amino acid sequence: CASSPTSQGRNEQFF.

The rearrangement links TRBV6-5 to TRBJ1-5, with a tentative D call TRBD1 (6 bases). The V and J ends lost 6 bases and 1 base respectively, with 13 bases between them. The germline gives CDR1 MNHEY, CDR2 SVGAGI. The CDR3 spans 15 residues. CDR3 residues: CASSPDSFSNQPQHF. Here the CDR3 DNA reads TGTGCCAGCAGCCCGGACAGTTTCAGCAATCAGCCCCAGCATTTT.

CDR3 nucleotide sequence: TGTGCCAGCAGTTTAGGGGGGAGGGTCGAGCAGTACTTC. Its translation is CASSLGGRVEQYF. The J gene is TRBJ2-7, the V gene TRBV12-3 or TRBV12-4; 7 nucleotides line up with TRBD2. The J segment lost 6 bases and the V segment lost 1 base, leaving 3 bases of the junction unmatched. This CDR3 is built from 13 residues.

The table lists this clonotype with a few counts. J is TRBJ1-5 and V is TRBV13, with no clear D. Between the trimmed V and J ends, which lost 5 bases and 7 bases, there was a span of 12 bases. The CDR3 has 13 residues. Germline lookup yields CDR1 PRHDT and CDR2 FYEKMQ (reference sequence). CDR3 in DNA: TGTGCCAGCAGCCCCGGAGGGTCCCAGCCCCAGCATTTT. Encoded protein: CASSPGGSQPQHF.

V usage is TRBV6-5 and J usage is TRBJ2-7, with 9 bases lining up with TRBD2. This CDR3 contains 15 residues. V shed 6 bases and J 5 bases; nucleotides not matched to a gene: 11. Germline values: CDR1 MNHEY, CDR2 SVGAGI. The CDR3 DNA reads TGTGCCAGCAGGTCGGTGGTAGCGGGAGTTAACGAGCAGTACTTC. Encoded protein: CASRSVVAGVNEQYF.

The gene calls are TRBV16 and TRBJ2-7; 8 bases are a match to TRBD1. The CDR3 runs to 15 residues. The V and J ends lost 2 bases and 1 base, in that order; junction bases with no gene match: 4. Germline CDR1 KGHSY, CDR2 FQNENV. The CDR3 sequence is CASSQRQGRSYEQYF. In DNA form, the CDR3 reads TGTGCCAGCAGCCAAAGACAGGGGAGGTCCTACGAGCAGTACTTC. Full variable domain (missing parts from reference TRBV16 and TRBJ2-7): GEEVAQTPKHLVRGEGQKAKLYCAPIKGHSYVFWYQQVLKNEFKFLISFQNENVFDETGMPKERFSAKCLPNSPCSLEIQATKLEDSAVYFCASSQRQGRSYEQYFGPGTRLTVT.

The rearrangement joins TRBV13 to TRBJ1-2; 8 bases are shared with TRBD1. The junction had 9 bases not matched to a gene; V was cut back by 5 bases and J by 10 bases. From germline, CDR1 is PRHDT and CDR2 FYEKMQ (reference sequence). The CDR3 length is 13 residues. The CDR3 sequence is CASSLNRQGIYTF. The CDR3 DNA reads TGTGCCAGCAGCCTTAACCGACAGGGGATCTACACCTTC.

This rearrangement joins TRBV10-2 to TRBJ2-5, with 7 bases identical to TRBD2. Germline loops: CDR1 WSHSY, CDR2 SAAADI. The CDR3 consists of 14 residues. V lost 7 bases, J lost 5 bases, and 10 bases stayed unmatched. CDR3 sequence reads: CASTPAGEGETQYF. Here the CDR3 DNA reads TGCGCCAGCACTCCGGCGGGGGAGGGTGAGACCCAGTACTTC.

The chain is built from TRBV4-2 and TRBJ2-1; 8 positions match TRBD2. V shed 5 bases and J 4 bases; nucleotides not matched to a gene: 7. Germline values: CDR1 LGHNA, CDR2 YNFKEQ. CDR3 length: 15 amino acids. The CDR3 sequence is CASSSERGRYNEQFF. The CDR3 nucleotides read TGTGCCAGCAGCTCAGAGCGGGGGAGATACAATGAGCAGTTCTTC.

This chain uses TRBV24-1 with TRBJ2-3, with D unclear. The CDR3 is 17 residues long. Germline CDR1 KGHDR, CDR2 SFDVKD. Trimming took off 4 bases at V and 1 base at J, with 17 bases between the two ends. CDR3 sequence (DNA): TGTGCCACCAGTGACCCACGGAGCTTGGTTGGCACAGATACGCAGTATTTT. As protein: CATSDPRSLVGTDTQYF.